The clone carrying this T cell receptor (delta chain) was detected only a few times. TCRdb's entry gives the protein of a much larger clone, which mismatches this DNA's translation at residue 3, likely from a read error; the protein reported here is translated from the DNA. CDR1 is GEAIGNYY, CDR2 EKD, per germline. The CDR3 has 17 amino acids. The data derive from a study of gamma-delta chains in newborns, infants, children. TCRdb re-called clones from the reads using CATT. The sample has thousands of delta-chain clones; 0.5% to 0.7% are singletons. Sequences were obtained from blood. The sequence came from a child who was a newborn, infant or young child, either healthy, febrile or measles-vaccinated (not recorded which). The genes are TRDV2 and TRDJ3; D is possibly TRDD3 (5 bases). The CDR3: CAYDTWANSWDTRQMFF. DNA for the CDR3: TGTGCCTATGACACCTGGGCTAACTCCTGGGACACCCGACAGATGTTTTTC.